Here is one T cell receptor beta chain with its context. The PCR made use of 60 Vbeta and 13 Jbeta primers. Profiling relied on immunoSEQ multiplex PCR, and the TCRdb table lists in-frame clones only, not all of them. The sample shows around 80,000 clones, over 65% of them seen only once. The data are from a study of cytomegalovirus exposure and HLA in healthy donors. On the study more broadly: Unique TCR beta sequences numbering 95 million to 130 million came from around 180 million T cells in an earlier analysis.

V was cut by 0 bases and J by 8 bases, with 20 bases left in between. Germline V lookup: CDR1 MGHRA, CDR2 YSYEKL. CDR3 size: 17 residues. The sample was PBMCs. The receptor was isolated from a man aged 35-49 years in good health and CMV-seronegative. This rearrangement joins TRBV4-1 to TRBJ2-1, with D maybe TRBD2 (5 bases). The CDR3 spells CASSQDLGRRSGDEQFF. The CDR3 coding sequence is TGCGCCAGCAGCCAAGATTTGGGTCGGCGGAGCGGCGATGAGCAGTTCTTC.